This TCR beta chain was obtained from a study of blood T cell repertoires in COVID-19. Patients of the Seattle cohort, enrolled during active infection, were followed longitudinally. Libraries were prepared by immunoSEQ multiplex PCR; TCRdb keeps only in-frame clonotypes and omits some of them. The table shows about 12,000 clones, with approximately 77% occurring only once. Germline CDR1 LGHNA, CDR2 YNFKEQ. This CDR3 is 16 amino acids long. J gave up 5 bases and V 0 bases, and 6 bases lay outside the gene matches. Sequenced sample: peripheral blood. V is TRBV4-2 and J is TRBJ2-5; 10 nucleotides match TRBD2. This TCR came from a man aged 60 to 69 with COVID-19, enrolled during active disease. Here the CDR3 DNA reads TGTGCCAGCAGCCAAGATTCCAGCGGGGGGGTGGAGACCCAGTACTTC. Translating it yields CASSQDSSGGVETQYF.